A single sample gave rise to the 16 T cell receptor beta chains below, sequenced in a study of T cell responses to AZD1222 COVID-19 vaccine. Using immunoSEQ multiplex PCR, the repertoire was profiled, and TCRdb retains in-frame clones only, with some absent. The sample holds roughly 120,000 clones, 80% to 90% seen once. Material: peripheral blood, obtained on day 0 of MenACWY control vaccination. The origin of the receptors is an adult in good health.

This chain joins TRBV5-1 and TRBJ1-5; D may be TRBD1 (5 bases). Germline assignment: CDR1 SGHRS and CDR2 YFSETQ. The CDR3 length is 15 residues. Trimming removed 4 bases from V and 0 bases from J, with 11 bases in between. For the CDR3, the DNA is TGCGCCAGCAGCCCCTACGACAGTAGCAATCAGCCCCAGCATTTT. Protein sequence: CASSPYDSSNQPQHF. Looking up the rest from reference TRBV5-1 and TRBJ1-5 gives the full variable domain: KAGVTQTPRYLIKTRGQQVTLSCSPISGHRSVSWYQQTPGQGLQFLFEYFSETQRNKGNFPGRFSGRQFSNSRSEMNVSTLELGDSALYLCASSPYDSSNQPQHFGDGTRLSIL.

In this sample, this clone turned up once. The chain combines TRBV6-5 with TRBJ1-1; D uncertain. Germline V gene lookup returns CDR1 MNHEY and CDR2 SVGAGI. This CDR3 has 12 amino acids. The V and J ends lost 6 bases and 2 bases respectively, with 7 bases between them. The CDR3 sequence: CASRSLNTEAFF. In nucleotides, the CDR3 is TGTGCCAGCAGAAGCCTAAACACTGAAGCTTTCTTT.

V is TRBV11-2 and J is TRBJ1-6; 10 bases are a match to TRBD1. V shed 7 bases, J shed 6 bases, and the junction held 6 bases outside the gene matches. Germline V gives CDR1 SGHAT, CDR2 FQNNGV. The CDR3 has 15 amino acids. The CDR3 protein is CASTRTGGTNSPLHF. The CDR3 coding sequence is TGTGCCAGCACCAGGACAGGGGGAACTAATTCACCCCTCCACTTT.

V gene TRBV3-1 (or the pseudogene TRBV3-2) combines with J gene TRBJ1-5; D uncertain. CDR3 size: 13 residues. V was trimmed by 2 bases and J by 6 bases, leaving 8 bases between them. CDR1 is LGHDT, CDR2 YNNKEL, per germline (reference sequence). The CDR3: CASSQWVGQPQHF. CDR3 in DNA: TGTGCCAGCAGCCAATGGGTGGGTCAGCCCCAGCATTTT.

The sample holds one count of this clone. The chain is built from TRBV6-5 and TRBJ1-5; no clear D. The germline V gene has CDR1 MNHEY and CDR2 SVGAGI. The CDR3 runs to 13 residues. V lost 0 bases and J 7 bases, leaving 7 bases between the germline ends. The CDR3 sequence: CASSYSVGQPQHF. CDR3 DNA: TGTGCCAGCAGTTACTCGGTAGGACAGCCCCAGCATTTT.

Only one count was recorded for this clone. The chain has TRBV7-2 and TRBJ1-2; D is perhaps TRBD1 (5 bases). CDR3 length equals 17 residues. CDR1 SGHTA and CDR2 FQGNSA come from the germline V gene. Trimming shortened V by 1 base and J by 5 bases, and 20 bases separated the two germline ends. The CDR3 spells CASSLESGQGSRYGYTF. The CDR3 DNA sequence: TGTGCCAGCAGCTTAGAGAGCGGGCAGGGAAGCCGATATGGCTACACCTTC.

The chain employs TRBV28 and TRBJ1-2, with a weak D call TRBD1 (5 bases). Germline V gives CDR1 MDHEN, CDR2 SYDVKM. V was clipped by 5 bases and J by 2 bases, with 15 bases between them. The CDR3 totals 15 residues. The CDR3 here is CASSGSGGRNYGYTF. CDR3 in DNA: TGTGCCAGCAGTGGTAGCGGGGGGAGGAACTATGGCTACACCTTC.

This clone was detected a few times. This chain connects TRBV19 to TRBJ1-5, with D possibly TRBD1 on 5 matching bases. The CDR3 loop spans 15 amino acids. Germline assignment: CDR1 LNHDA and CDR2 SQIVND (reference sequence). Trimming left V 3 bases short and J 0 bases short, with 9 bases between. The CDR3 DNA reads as TGTGCCAGTAGTATGACAGCTTATAGCAATCAGCCCCAGCATTTT. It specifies CASSMTAYSNQPQHF.

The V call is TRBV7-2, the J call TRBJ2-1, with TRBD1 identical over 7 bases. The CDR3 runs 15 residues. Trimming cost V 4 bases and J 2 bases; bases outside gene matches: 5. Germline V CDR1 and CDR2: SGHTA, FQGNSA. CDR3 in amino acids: CASSSRGFAYNEQFF. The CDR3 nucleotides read TGTGCCAGCAGCTCCAGGGGGTTCGCCTACAATGAGCAGTTCTTC.

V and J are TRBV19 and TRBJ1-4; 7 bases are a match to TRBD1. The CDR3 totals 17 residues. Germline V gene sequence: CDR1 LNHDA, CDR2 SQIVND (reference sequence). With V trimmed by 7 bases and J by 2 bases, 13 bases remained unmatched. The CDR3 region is CASTFLGGAGTNEKLFF. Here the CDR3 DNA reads TGTGCCAGTACTTTTCTAGGGGGCGCCGGGACTAATGAAAAACTGTTTTTT.

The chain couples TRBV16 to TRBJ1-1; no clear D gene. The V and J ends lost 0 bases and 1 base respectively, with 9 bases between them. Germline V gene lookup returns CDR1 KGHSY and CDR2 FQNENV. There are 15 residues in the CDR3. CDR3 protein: CASSQSRLQNTEAFF. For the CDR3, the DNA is TGTGCCAGCAGCCAATCGCGGCTCCAGAACACTGAAGCTTTCTTT. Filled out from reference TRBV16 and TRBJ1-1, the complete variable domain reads GEEVAQTPKHLVRGEGQKAKLYCAPIKGHSYVFWYQQVLKNEFKFLISFQNENVFDETGMPKERFSAKCLPNSPCSLEIQATKLEDSAVYFCASSQSRLQNTEAFFGQGTRLTVV.

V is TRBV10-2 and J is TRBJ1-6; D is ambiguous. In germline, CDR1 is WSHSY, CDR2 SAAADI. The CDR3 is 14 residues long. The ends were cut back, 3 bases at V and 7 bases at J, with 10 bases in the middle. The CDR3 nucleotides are TGCGCCAGCAGTGAATTCCGGGCAAATTCACCCCTCCACTTT. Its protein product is CASSEFRANSPLHF.

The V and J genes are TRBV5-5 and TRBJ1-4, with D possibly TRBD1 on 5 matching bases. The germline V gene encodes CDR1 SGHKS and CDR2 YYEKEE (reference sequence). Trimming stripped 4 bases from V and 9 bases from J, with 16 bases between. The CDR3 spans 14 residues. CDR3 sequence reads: CASSHGTGNQKLFF. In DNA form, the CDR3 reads TGTGCCAGCAGCCACGGGACGGGGAACCAAAAACTGTTTTTT.

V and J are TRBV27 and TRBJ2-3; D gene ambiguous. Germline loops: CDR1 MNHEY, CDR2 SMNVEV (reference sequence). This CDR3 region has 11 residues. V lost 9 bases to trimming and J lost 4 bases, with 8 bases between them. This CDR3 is CASAQSDTQYF. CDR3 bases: TGTGCCAGTGCCCAATCAGATACGCAGTATTTT.

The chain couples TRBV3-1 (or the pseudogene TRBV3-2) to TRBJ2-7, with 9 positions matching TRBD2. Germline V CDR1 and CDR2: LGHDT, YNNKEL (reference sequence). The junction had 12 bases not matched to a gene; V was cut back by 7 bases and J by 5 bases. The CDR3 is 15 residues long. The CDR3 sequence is CASTPIGGGANEQYF. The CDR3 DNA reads TGTGCCAGCACGCCAATTGGCGGGGGGGCCAACGAGCAGTACTTC.

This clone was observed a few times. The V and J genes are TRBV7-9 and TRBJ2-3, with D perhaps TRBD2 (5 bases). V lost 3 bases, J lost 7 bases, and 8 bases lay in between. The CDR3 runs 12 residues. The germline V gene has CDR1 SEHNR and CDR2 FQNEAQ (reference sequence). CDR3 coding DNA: TGTGCCAGCAGCTTGTCGGGGTATACGCAGTATTTT. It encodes CASSLSGYTQYF.